These 6 T cell receptor beta chains were all obtained from the same sample, sequenced in a study of T cell responses to AZD1222 COVID-19 vaccine. The table came from immunoSEQ multiplex PCR; TCRdb's copy has only in-frame clones and leaves some out. The table shows tens of thousands of clones, with under 90% occurring only once. The sample here was peripheral blood, taken on day 0 of AZD1222 vaccination. The receptors derive from an adult in good health.

The chain couples TRBV18 to TRBJ2-3, with 8 positions matching TRBD2. The germline V gene encodes CDR1 KGHSH and CDR2 LQKENI. With 2 bases clipped from V and 4 bases from J, the junction kept 8 bases outside the gene matches. The length of the CDR3 is 16 residues. DNA for the CDR3: TGTGCCAGCTCACCATCGGGACTAGTTCCCGCAGATACGCAGTATTTT. Translated, it gives CASSPSGLVPADTQYF. The full variable domain, in which reference TRBV18 and TRBJ2-3 provide the parts outside the CDR3, is NAGVMQNPRHLVRRRGQEARLRCSPMKGHSHVYWYRQLPEEGLKFMVYLQKENIIDESGMPKERFSAEFPKEGPSILRIQQVVRGDSAAYFCASSPSGLVPADTQYFGPGTRLTVL.

The chain employs TRBV5-6 and TRBJ2-1, with 7 positions matching TRBD2. With 1 base clipped from V and 1 base from J, the junction kept 2 bases outside the gene matches. CDR1 and CDR2 (germline): SGHDT, YYEEEE. This CDR3 is built from 15 residues. The CDR3 protein is CASSLLADSYNEQFF. The CDR3 DNA sequence: TGTGCCAGCAGCTTGCTAGCGGATTCCTACAATGAGCAGTTCTTC.

The gene calls are TRBV5-1 and TRBJ1-2, with D unclear. CDR3 size: 14 residues. CDR1 is SGHRS and CDR2 is YFSETQ in the germline V gene. Trimming took 4 bases from V and 6 from J, leaving 16 bases between them. The CDR3 sequence: CASSIGDGSNGYTF. DNA for the CDR3: TGCGCCAGCAGCATAGGAGACGGTTCCAATGGCTACACCTTC.

J is TRBJ2-3 and V is TRBV11-2, with TRBD2 matching over 11 bases. From germline, CDR1 is SGHAT and CDR2 FQNNGV. This CDR3 is built from 15 residues. V lost 5 bases to trimming and J lost 2 bases; unmatched junction nucleotides: 3. The CDR3: CASSRSGRDTDTQYF. The CDR3 DNA is TGTGCCAGCAGCCGTAGCGGGAGGGACACAGATACGCAGTATTTT.

In DNA form, the CDR3 reads TGTGCCAGCTCTCAAGGGCCAGGGGGGGACTATGGCTACACCTTC. This encodes CASSQGPGGDYGYTF. This chain links TRBV2 with TRBJ1-2; 7 positions agree with TRBD1. There are 15 residues in the CDR3. Germline trimming cut 8 bases from V and 3 bases from J; bases unmatched to any gene: 12. CDR1 and CDR2 from the germline V gene are SNHLY and FYNNEI. Based on the CDR3 plus reference TRBV2 and TRBJ1-2, the full variable domain is EPEVTQTPSHQVTQMGQEVILRCVPISNHLYFYWYRQILGQKVEFLVSFYNNEISEKSEIFDDQFSVERPDGSNFTLKIRSTKLEDSAMYFCASSQGPGGDYGYTFGSGTRLTVV.

J is TRBJ1-2 and V is TRBV2; D is uncertain. This CDR3 spans 14 amino acids. V shed 1 base and J shed 4 bases, with 10 bases lying between them. The germline V gene has CDR1 SNHLY and CDR2 FYNNEI. CDR3 in amino acids: CASSEGPGSYGYTF. The CDR3 bases are TGTGCCAGCAGTGAAGGGCCCGGGTCCTATGGCTACACCTTC.